Below are 22 T cell receptor beta chains sequenced from a single sample in a study of T-cell reconstitution after alpha-beta-depleted transplantation in children. Unique molecular identifiers were incorporated when the TCRbeta library was constructed. TCRdb re-analysed the PCR reads in MiXCR, keeping a single row per CDR3 protein. In the table there are a few hundred thousand distinct CDR3 sequences, around 10% of which are singletons. This material consisted of PBMCs from the stem cell graft donor, taken from the stem cell graft. The receptors shown here come from a human donor who donated a stem cell graft to a child with acute lymphoblastic leukemia.

Comment on this clonotype: At one end, the junction sequence differs from germline, possibly due to a read error. The rearrangement joins TRBV20-1 to TRBJ2-1; no reliable D call. The germline V gene has CDR1 DFQATT and CDR2 SNEGSKA (reference sequence). The CDR3 covers 13 residues. The CDR3: CSARQNSYYEQFF. The CDR3 coding sequence is TGCAGTGCTAGACAGAATTCCTACTATGAGCAGTTCTTC.

The sample holds a few counts of this clonotype. This sequence joins TRBV7-9 and TRBJ2-7; the D gene is possibly TRBD1 (5 bases). The CDR3 spans 14 residues. Germline V gene data show CDR1 as SEHNR and CDR2 as FQNEAQ (reference sequence). The ends were cut back, 4 bases at V and 2 bases at J, with 12 bases in the middle. As DNA, the CDR3 is TGTGCCAGCAGCTCGGACATACGGCCCTACGAGCAGTACTTC. It codes for CASSSDIRPYEQYF.

The CDR3 loop is CASSAPTSGRPGANEQFF. CDR3 nucleotide sequence: TGCGCCAGCAGCGCCCCGACTAGCGGGAGACCAGGAGCCAATGAGCAGTTCTTC. The chain carries TRBV5-1 and TRBJ2-1; the match to TRBD2 covers 12 bases. There are 18 residues in the CDR3. Germline assignment: CDR1 SGHRS and CDR2 YFSETQ. V shed 4 bases and J 6 bases; nucleotides not matched to a gene: 14.

This clonotype was detected only a few times. CDR3 DNA: TGTGCCAGTAGTACCCATTACAATGAGCAGTTCTTC. Its translation: CASSTHYNEQFF. The V gene is TRBV19, the J gene TRBJ2-1, with no clear D. Trimming left V 4 bases short and J 4 bases short, with 5 bases between. CDR1 is LNHDA, CDR2 SQIVND, per germline (reference sequence). The CDR3 extends over 12 amino acids.

The J gene is TRBJ2-1, the V gene TRBV11-2; possibly TRBD1 for D (8 bases). The V gene's germline CDR1 is SGHAT and CDR2 FQNNGV. Trimming cost V 5 bases and J 3 bases, with 20 bases left between them. CDR3 length equals 17 residues. CDR3: CASSRDRGLTIYNEQFF. For the CDR3, the DNA is TGTGCCAGCAGCCGCGACAGGGGACTAACGATCTACAATGAGCAGTTCTTC. The variable domain in full, completed from reference TRBV11-2 and TRBJ2-1, reads EAGVAQSPRYKIIEKRQSVAFWCNPISGHATLYWYQQILGQGPKLLIQFQNNGVVDDSQLPKDRFSAERLKGVDSTLKIQPAKLEDSAVYLCASSRDRGLTIYNEQFFGPGTRLTVL.

The V and J genes are TRBV30 and TRBJ1-1; weak D call: TRBD1 (6 bases). Per the germline V gene, CDR1 is GTSNPN and CDR2 is SVGIG (reference sequence). The CDR3 is 13 amino acids. The V gene lost 0 bases and the J gene lost 8 bases, with 13 bases spanning the gap. CDR3 protein: CAWSVGHRAEAFF. In nucleotides, the CDR3 is TGTGCCTGGAGTGTAGGTCACAGGGCCGAAGCTTTCTTT.

The table lists this clonotype with a few counts. This chain connects TRBV11-3 to TRBJ2-1; 9 bases line up with TRBD2. Germline V gene lookup returns CDR1 SGHNT and CDR2 YENEEA. V dropped 5 bases and J dropped 3; count of bases not matched to a gene: 5. The CDR3 loop spans 15 amino acids. The CDR3 DNA is TGTGCCAGCAGCCTCCTAGCGGGAATCTACAATGAGCAGTTCTTC. This translates into CASSLLAGIYNEQFF.

This clonotype has only a few counts. This rearrangement joins TRBV28 to TRBJ2-1, with 10 bases that match TRBD1. The CDR3 is 20 residues long. Germline V gene lookup returns CDR1 MDHEN and CDR2 SYDVKM. V lost 9 bases, J lost 0 bases, and 20 bases stayed unmatched. Here the CDR3 reads CARSPTPGDRGSSSYNEQFF. CDR3 DNA: TGTGCCAGAAGTCCCACCCCGGGGGACAGGGGAAGTTCCTCCTACAATGAGCAGTTCTTC.

This clonotype was seen ten or more times. The V gene is TRBV4-3, the J gene TRBJ2-3; 7 positions agree with TRBD2. CDR1 LGHNA and CDR2 YSLEER come from the germline V gene. This CDR3 comprises 16 residues. V dropped 2 bases and J dropped 7; count of bases not matched to a gene: 12. Here the CDR3 reads CASSQQTSPATYTQYF. The CDR3 DNA reads as TGCGCCAGCAGCCAACAGACTAGCCCGGCTACCTATACGCAGTATTTT.

The sample holds many counts of this clonotype. The J gene is TRBJ2-5, the V gene TRBV20-1; 9 nucleotides align to TRBD1. CDR1 is DFQATT and CDR2 is SNEGSKA in the germline V gene (reference sequence). The CDR3 spans 14 residues. Germline trimming cut 4 bases from V and 4 bases from J; bases unmatched to any gene: 7. CDR3 coding DNA: TGCAGTGCTAACCGGGACAGGGTTTCAGAGACCCAGTACTTC. Its translation: CSANRDRVSETQYF.

This clonotype has ten or more counts. The rearrangement joins TRBV6-5 to TRBJ2-6; D gene ambiguous. From germline, CDR1 is MNHEY and CDR2 SVGAGI. This CDR3 is 18 amino acids long. Trimming removed 0 bases from V and 3 bases from J, with 15 bases in between. DNA of the CDR3: TGTGCCAGCAGTTACTCCCCTTGGGCGGCTTTTGGGGCCAACGTCCTGACTTTC. It codes for CASSYSPWAAFGANVLTF.

This clonotype appeared a few times. The chain has TRBV6-5 and TRBJ2-1, with 11 positions matching TRBD2. Germline CDR1 is MNHEY and CDR2 is SVGAGI. The CDR3 has 16 residues. After removal of 2 bases from V and 3 bases from J, the junction contained 3 bases not matched to a gene. This chain's CDR3 is CASSYAGLAVYNEQFF. The CDR3 DNA is TGTGCCAGCAGTTACGCGGGACTAGCGGTCTACAATGAGCAGTTCTTC.

This clonotype was detected many times. The chain has TRBV20-1 and TRBJ1-2; 7 bases fit TRBD1. Germline V gives CDR1 DFQATT, CDR2 SNEGSKA (reference sequence). J gave up 6 bases and V 5 bases, and 6 bases lay outside the gene matches. CDR3 size: 12 residues. The CDR3 protein is CSAWTGGDGYTF. Written as DNA, the CDR3 is TGCAGTGCTTGGACAGGTGGCGATGGCTACACCTTC.

This clonotype was counted many times. The chain joins TRBV20-1 to TRBJ2-1; 15 bases align to TRBD2. Germline V gives CDR1 DFQATT, CDR2 SNEGSKA (reference sequence). After removal of 3 bases from V and 5 bases from J, the junction contained 8 bases not matched to a gene. This CDR3 comprises 17 residues. CDR3 sequence reads: CSARPLGTSGRNNEQFF. The CDR3, as DNA: TGCAGTGCTAGGCCCTTGGGGACTAGCGGGAGGAACAATGAGCAGTTCTTC.

The rearrangement joins TRBV15 to TRBJ2-5, with D tentatively TRBD1 (6 bases). The CDR3 extends over 16 amino acids. Germline V gives CDR1 LNHNV, CDR2 YYDKDF (reference sequence). Trimming cost V 2 bases and J 4 bases, with 17 bases left between them. This CDR3 reads CATSRRPTGWGETQYF. As DNA, the CDR3 is TGTGCCACCAGCAGACGACCCACAGGGTGGGGAGAGACCCAGTACTTC.

This chain uses TRBV2 with TRBJ1-5; no clear D. The CDR3 covers 13 residues. Trimming took off 8 bases at V and 4 bases at J, with 12 bases between the two ends. Germline V gene sequence: CDR1 SNHLY, CDR2 FYNNEI. The CDR3 region is CASGVLNNQPQHF. Here the CDR3 DNA reads TGTGCCAGCGGAGTACTAAATAATCAGCCCCAGCATTTT.

This chain uses TRBV12-3 or TRBV12-4 with TRBJ1-1; D is undetermined. Trimming stripped 5 bases from V and 6 bases from J, with 10 bases between. This CDR3 has 12 amino acids. The CDR3 DNA is TGTGCCAGCAGTCCCCCCGGCCCTGAAGCTTTCTTT. Its translation: CASSPPGPEAFF.

This clonotype has ten or more counts. This chain uses TRBV20-1 with TRBJ2-7; 12 nucleotides match TRBD2. The germline CDR1 and CDR2 sequences are DFQATT and SNEGSKA (reference sequence). The CDR3 covers 15 residues. Trimming took 6 bases from V and 2 from J; bases not matched to a gene: 8. CDR3 DNA: TGCAGTGCCGCCAGGCTAGCGGGAGGGCCCTACGAGCAGTACTTC. Translating it yields CSAARLAGGPYEQYF.

This sequence joins TRBV9 and TRBJ2-7; 7 nucleotides match TRBD1. The CDR3 is 15 amino acids. Trimming removed 0 bases from V and 3 bases from J; junction bases left unmatched: 6. Per the germline V gene, CDR1 is SGDLS and CDR2 is YYNGEE. The CDR3 protein is CASSVGQGPLYEQYF. The CDR3 bases are TGTGCCAGCAGCGTAGGACAGGGACCCCTCTACGAGCAGTACTTC.

This clonotype appeared a few times. The J gene is TRBJ2-1, the V gene TRBV11-2; D may be TRBD2 (6 bases). Germline CDR1 SGHAT, CDR2 FQNNGV. Trimming cost V 1 base and J 7 bases, with 17 bases left between them. This CDR3 spans 16 amino acids. CDR3 bases: TGTGCCAGCAGCTTAGCCGGGAGTCTTCCGTCTAATGAGCAGTTCTTC. Translated: CASSLAGSLPSNEQFF.

This clonotype was seen more than once but under ten times. V is TRBV5-1 and J is TRBJ2-1, with 8 bases matching TRBD2. From germline, CDR1 is SGHRS and CDR2 YFSETQ. V shed 2 bases and J 0 bases; nucleotides not matched to a gene: 7. There are 17 residues in the CDR3. The CDR3 reads CASSLAASGSSYNEQFF. Here the CDR3 DNA reads TGCGCCAGCAGCTTAGCAGCCAGCGGGAGCTCCTACAATGAGCAGTTCTTC. The variable domain in full, with the rest retrieved from reference TRBV5-1 and TRBJ2-1, is KAGVTQTPRYLIKTRGQQVTLSCSPISGHRSVSWYQQTPGQGLQFLFEYFSETQRNKGNFPGRFSGRQFSNSRSEMNVSTLELGDSALYLCASSLAASGSSYNEQFFGPGTRLTVL.

This clonotype was observed at least ten times. The J gene is TRBJ1-1, the V gene TRBV4-1; the match to TRBD1 covers 7 bases. V shed 5 bases, J shed 0 bases, and the junction held 9 bases outside the gene matches. There are 16 residues in the CDR3. Germline V gives CDR1 MGHRA, CDR2 YSYEKL. The CDR3 DNA sequence: TGCGCCAGCAGCGAGGGACAGCCATTAATGAACACTGAAGCTTTCTTT. The encoded protein is CASSEGQPLMNTEAFF.